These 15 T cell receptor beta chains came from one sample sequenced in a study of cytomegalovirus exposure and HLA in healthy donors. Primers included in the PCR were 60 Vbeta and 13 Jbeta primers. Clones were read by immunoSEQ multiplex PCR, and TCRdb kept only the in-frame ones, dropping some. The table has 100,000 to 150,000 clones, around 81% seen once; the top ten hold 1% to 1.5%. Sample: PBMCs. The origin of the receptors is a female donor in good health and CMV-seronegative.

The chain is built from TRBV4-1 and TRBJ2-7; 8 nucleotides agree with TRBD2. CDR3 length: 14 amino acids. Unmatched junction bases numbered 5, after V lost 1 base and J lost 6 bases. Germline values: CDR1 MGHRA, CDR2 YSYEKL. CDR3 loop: CASSQAGSGGEQYF. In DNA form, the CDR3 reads TGCGCCAGCAGCCAAGCCGGGAGCGGGGGCGAGCAGTACTTC.

The CDR3 spells CASSFTGTDTQYF. DNA of the CDR3: TGTGCCAGCAGCTTTACAGGCACAGATACGCAGTATTTT. The chain links TRBV7-3 to TRBJ2-3; no definite D call. The V and J ends lost 3 bases and 1 base respectively, with 5 bases between them. Germline V gene data show CDR1 as SGHTA and CDR2 as FQGTGA. This CDR3 comprises 13 residues.

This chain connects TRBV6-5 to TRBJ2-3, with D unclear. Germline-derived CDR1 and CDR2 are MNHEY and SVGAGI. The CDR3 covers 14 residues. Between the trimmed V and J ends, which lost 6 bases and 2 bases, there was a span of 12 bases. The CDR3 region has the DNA TGTGCCAGCAGACCCCGACAAATCACAGATACGCAGTATTTT. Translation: CASRPRQITDTQYF.

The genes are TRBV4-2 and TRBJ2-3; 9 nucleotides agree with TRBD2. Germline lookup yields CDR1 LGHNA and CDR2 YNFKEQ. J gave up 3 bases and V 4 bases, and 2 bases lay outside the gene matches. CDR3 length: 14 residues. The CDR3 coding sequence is TGTGCCAGCAGCCGCGGGGGGGAAACAGATACGCAGTATTTT. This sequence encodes CASSRGGETDTQYF.

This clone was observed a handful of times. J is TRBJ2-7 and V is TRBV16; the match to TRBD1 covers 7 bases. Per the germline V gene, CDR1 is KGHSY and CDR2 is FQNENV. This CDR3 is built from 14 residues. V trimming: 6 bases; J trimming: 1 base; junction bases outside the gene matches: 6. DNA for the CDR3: TGTGCCAGCAGAATGACAGGGACGTCCTACGAGCAGTACTTC. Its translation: CASRMTGTSYEQYF.

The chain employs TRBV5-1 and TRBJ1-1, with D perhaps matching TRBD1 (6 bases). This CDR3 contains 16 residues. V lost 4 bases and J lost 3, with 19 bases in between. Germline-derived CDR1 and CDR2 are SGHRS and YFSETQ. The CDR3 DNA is TGCGCCAGCAGCGTGGGGACACTTCTATGGGACACTGAAGCTTTCTTT. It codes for CASSVGTLLWDTEAFF. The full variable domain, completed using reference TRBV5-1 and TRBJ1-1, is KAGVTQTPRYLIKTRGQQVTLSCSPISGHRSVSWYQQTPGQGLQFLFEYFSETQRNKGNFPGRFSGRQFSNSRSEMNVSTLELGDSALYLCASSVGTLLWDTEAFFGQGTRLTVV.

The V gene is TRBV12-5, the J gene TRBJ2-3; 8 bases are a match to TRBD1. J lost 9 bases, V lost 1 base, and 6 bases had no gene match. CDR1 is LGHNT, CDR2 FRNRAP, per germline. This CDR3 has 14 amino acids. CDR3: CASGLGQGAQTQYF. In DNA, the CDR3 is TGTGCTAGTGGTTTGGGGCAGGGGGCTCAAACGCAGTATTTT. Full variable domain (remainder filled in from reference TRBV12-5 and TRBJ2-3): DARVTQTPRHKVTEMGQEVTMRCQPILGHNTVFWYRQTMMQGLELLAYFRNRAPLDDSGMPKDRFSAEMPDATLATLKIQPSEPRDSAVYFCASGLGQGAQTQYFGPGTRLTVL.

The CDR3 coding sequence is TGTGCCATCAGCCCTCGACAGGGGATTATGACACCCCTCCACTTT. Translated, it gives CAISPRQGIMTPLHF. The rearrangement uses TRBV10-3 and TRBJ1-6, with 8 bases identical to TRBD1. V gave up 6 bases and J gave up 11 bases; unmatched junction bases: 12. The CDR3 loop spans 15 amino acids. Germline V lookup: CDR1 ENHRY, CDR2 SYGVKD.

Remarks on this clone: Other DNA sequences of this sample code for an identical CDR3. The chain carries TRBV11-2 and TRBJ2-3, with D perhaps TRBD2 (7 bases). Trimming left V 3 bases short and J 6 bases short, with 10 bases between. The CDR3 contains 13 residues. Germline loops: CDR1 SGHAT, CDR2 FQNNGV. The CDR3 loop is CASSFGGPDTQYF. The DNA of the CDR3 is TGTGCCAGCAGCTTCGGGGGGCCGGATACGCAGTATTTT.

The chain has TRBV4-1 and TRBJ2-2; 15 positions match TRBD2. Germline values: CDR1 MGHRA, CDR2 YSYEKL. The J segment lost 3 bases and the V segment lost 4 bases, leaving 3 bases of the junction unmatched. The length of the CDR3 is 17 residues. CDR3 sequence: CASSPGLAGGYTGELFF. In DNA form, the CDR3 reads TGCGCCAGCAGCCCGGGACTAGCGGGAGGTTACACCGGGGAGCTGTTTTTT.

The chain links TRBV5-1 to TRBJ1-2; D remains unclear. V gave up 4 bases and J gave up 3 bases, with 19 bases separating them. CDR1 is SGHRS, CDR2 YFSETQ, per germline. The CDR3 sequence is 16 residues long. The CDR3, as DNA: TGCGCCAGCAGCAAGACGCGGTATACTGCGGACTATGGCTACACCTTC. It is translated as CASSKTRYTADYGYTF.

CDR3 protein: CASSSGQGRANEKLFF. The CDR3 coding sequence is TGTGCCAGCAGCTCGGGACAGGGGAGGGCTAATGAAAAACTGTTTTTT. The chain uses TRBV5-8 and TRBJ1-4, with 10 positions matching TRBD1. This CDR3 has 16 residues. The V gene's germline CDR1 is SGHTS and CDR2 YDEGEE. J gave up 3 bases and V 3 bases, and 5 bases lay outside the gene matches.

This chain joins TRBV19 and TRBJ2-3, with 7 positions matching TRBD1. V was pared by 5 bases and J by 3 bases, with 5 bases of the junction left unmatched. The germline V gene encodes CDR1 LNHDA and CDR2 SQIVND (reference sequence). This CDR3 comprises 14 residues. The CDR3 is CASSVGQLTDTQYF. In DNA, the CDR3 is TGTGCCAGTAGTGTGGGACAGTTAACAGATACGCAGTATTTT.

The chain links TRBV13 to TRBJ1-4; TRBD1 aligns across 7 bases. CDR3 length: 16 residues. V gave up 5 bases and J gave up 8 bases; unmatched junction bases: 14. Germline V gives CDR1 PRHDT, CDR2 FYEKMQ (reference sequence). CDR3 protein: CASSRIPGTVPEKLFF. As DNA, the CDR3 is TGTGCCAGCAGCCGGATACCCGGGACAGTACCCGAAAAACTGTTTTTT.

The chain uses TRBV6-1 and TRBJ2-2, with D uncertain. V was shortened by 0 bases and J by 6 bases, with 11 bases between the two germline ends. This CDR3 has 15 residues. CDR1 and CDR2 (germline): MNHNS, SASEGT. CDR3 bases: TGTGCCAGCAGTGAAGCTCCAAGAGGATCCGGGGAGCTGTTTTTT. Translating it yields CASSEAPRGSGELFF.